The 20 T cell receptor beta chains below were found in one sample sequenced in a study of blood T cell repertoires in COVID-19. This table comes from immunoSEQ multiplex PCR, and its TCRdb copy is limited to in-frame clones, with some not included. Of some 170,000 clones in the sample, around 76% were seen once. Sequencing used peripheral blood. The receptors come from a woman aged 50 to 65 with active or convalescent COVID-19.

The chain combines TRBV3-1 (or the pseudogene TRBV3-2) with TRBJ1-1; TRBD1 is a possible D gene (5 bases). With 0 bases removed from V and 4 bases from J, the gap between germline ends came to 21 bases. Germline V gene sequence: CDR1 LGHDT, CDR2 YNNKEL (reference sequence). The length of the CDR3 is 18 residues. The CDR3, as DNA: TGTGCCAGCAGCCAAGAAATTAAAAGGGGACTGGGGGGCACTGAAGCTTTCTTT. Protein: CASSQEIKRGLGGTEAFF.

This clone has a handful of counts. This chain joins TRBV18 and TRBJ1-1, with 7 bases that match TRBD1. The CDR3 length is 16 residues. The germline V gene encodes CDR1 KGHSH and CDR2 LQKENI. The junction had 9 bases not matched to a gene; V was cut back by 5 bases and J by 0 bases. This CDR3 reads CASSTRQGSMNTEAFF. The CDR3 bases are TGTGCCAGCTCAACAAGACAGGGTAGTATGAACACTGAAGCTTTCTTT.

The V gene is TRBV7-3, the J gene TRBJ1-1, with D maybe TRBD1 (5 bases). The CDR3 is 13 amino acids. CDR1 SGHTA and CDR2 FQGTGA come from the germline V gene. The V end was cut by 5 bases, the J end by 4 bases, with 11 bases between. The CDR3 reads CASSQGSGTEAFF. The CDR3 DNA follows: TGTGCCAGCAGCCAGGGTTCGGGCACTGAAGCTTTCTTT.

The chain couples TRBV4-3 to TRBJ1-6, with no clear D. The ends were cut back, 1 base at V and 12 bases at J, with 10 bases in the middle. The germline CDR1 and CDR2 sequences are LGHNA and YSLEER. The CDR3 is 13 residues long. This CDR3 is CASSQGGGGPLHF. In DNA, the CDR3 is TGCGCCAGCAGCCAAGGAGGTGGAGGACCCCTCCACTTT.

The rearrangement joins TRBV7-2 to TRBJ2-5; 11 bases are shared with TRBD1. Germline V lookup: CDR1 SGHTA, CDR2 FQGNSA. With 5 bases clipped from V and 5 bases from J, the junction kept 7 bases outside the gene matches. CDR3 length equals 15 residues. CDR3 coding DNA: TGTGCCAGCAGCCCCGGACAGGGGGCTAGGGAGACCCAGTACTTC. This translates into CASSPGQGARETQYF. The full variable domain, completed using reference TRBV7-2 and TRBJ2-5, is GAGVSQSPSNKVTEKGKDVELRCDPISGHTALYWYRQSLGQGLEFLIYFQGNSAPDKSGLPSDRFSAERTGGSVSTLTIQRTQQEDSAVYLCASSPGQGARETQYFGPGTRLLVL.

The chain employs TRBV30 and TRBJ1-2; 11 positions match TRBD1. The ends lost 4 bases at V and 4 bases at J; junction bases unmatched: 8. CDR3 length: 15 residues. In germline, CDR1 is GTSNPN, CDR2 SVGIG (reference sequence). CDR3 region: CAWKRGQGGLYGYTF. The DNA of the CDR3 is TGTGCCTGGAAAAGGGGACAGGGGGGGCTCTATGGCTACACCTTC.

The V call is TRBV7-9, the J call TRBJ1-5, with D perhaps TRBD1 (5 bases). The germline V gene encodes CDR1 SEHNR and CDR2 FQNEAQ (reference sequence). Trimming removed 5 bases at V and 2 bases at J, with 13 bases between. The CDR3 loop spans 15 amino acids. CDR3 loop: CASSPATGRNQPQHF. Here the CDR3 DNA reads TGTGCCAGCAGCCCTGCAACAGGACGCAATCAGCCCCAGCATTTT.

This clone was recorded once. The rearrangement uses TRBV28 and TRBJ2-7; a possible D gene is TRBD1 (5 bases). The CDR3 is 15 residues long. Trimming took off 4 bases at V and 2 bases at J, with 15 bases between the two ends. From germline, CDR1 is MDHEN and CDR2 SYDVKM. The CDR3 region is CASSSAGYPPYEQYF. CDR3 bases: TGTGCCAGCAGTTCGGCAGGGTACCCCCCCTACGAGCAGTACTTC.

This chain uses TRBV11-2 with TRBJ2-1; 14 nucleotides align to TRBD2. V gave up 5 bases and J gave up 5 bases; unmatched junction bases: 11. The germline CDR1 and CDR2 sequences are SGHAT and FQNNGV. This CDR3 comprises 18 residues. The CDR3: CASSLRLAGGRSDNEQFF. CDR3 sequence (DNA): TGTGCCAGCAGCCTCCGACTAGCGGGGGGGCGGTCGGACAATGAGCAGTTCTTC.

The CDR3 sequence is CASSLRGVSGTGELFF. The CDR3 DNA is TGTGCCAGCAGCCTTAGGGGCGTCTCAGGCACCGGGGAGCTGTTTTTT. The genes are TRBV27 and TRBJ2-2, with a weak D call TRBD1 (5 bases). CDR3 size: 16 residues. Germline values: CDR1 MNHEY, CDR2 SMNVEV (reference sequence). The germline V and J ends were trimmed by 6 bases and 4 bases, with 18 bases remaining between them.

V and J are TRBV7-3 and TRBJ2-1; 11 nucleotides align to TRBD2. Trimming cost V 2 bases and J 6 bases; bases outside gene matches: 9. CDR3 length equals 17 residues. CDR1 is SGHTA, CDR2 FQGTGA, per germline. Here the CDR3 reads CASSLGGLAGTVNEQFF. CDR3 sequence (DNA): TGTGCCAGCAGCTTAGGTGGACTAGCGGGTACCGTCAATGAGCAGTTCTTC.

The V call is TRBV11-2, the J call TRBJ1-6; TRBD1 is a possible D gene (5 bases). Germline V gives CDR1 SGHAT, CDR2 FQNNGV. The CDR3 covers 17 residues. V was shortened by 2 bases and J by 0 bases, with 11 bases between the two germline ends. The CDR3 DNA reads as TGTGCCAGCAGCTTAACCGGGGGAGTCTCCTATAATTCACCCCTCCACTTT. Translation: CASSLTGGVSYNSPLHF.

This clone was seen once. This chain connects TRBV6-1 to TRBJ1-1; no firm D call. CDR3 size: 16 residues. CDR1 is MNHNS, CDR2 SASEGT, per germline. The germline V and J ends were trimmed by 1 base and 0 bases, with 12 bases remaining between them. This CDR3 reads CASSEGAVNVNTEAFF. CDR3 DNA: TGTGCCAGCAGTGAAGGGGCTGTAAACGTGAACACTGAAGCTTTCTTT.

Written as DNA, the CDR3 is TGTGCCAGCAGCCAGTCCAACAGGGGTTTCACCTTC. Translating it yields CASSQSNRGFTF. The genes are TRBV3-1 (or the pseudogene TRBV3-2) and TRBJ1-2, with TRBD1 matching 7 bases. The CDR3 totals 12 residues. J lost 13 bases, V lost 3 bases, and 8 bases had no gene match. Looked up from germline, CDR1 is LGHDT and CDR2 is YNNKEL (reference sequence).

CDR3 sequence reads: CASSYSGRGYEQYF. CDR3 bases: TGTGCCAGCAGTTACTCGGGCAGGGGATACGAGCAGTACTTC. The V gene is TRBV6-2 or TRBV6-3, the J gene TRBJ2-7, with D possibly matching TRBD1 (6 bases). The CDR3 length is 14 residues. V was pared by 0 bases and J by 4 bases, with 10 bases between. Germline CDR1 is MNHEY and CDR2 is SVGEGT.

V and J are TRBV7-9 and TRBJ1-2; 8 bases match TRBD1. V lost 6 bases, J lost 7 bases, and 10 bases stayed unmatched. Germline assignment: CDR1 SEHNR and CDR2 FQNEAQ (reference sequence). The CDR3 extends over 14 amino acids. CDR3 nucleotides: TGTGCCAGCAGTTTGGACAGGGCGGGGGCTGGCTACACCTTC. Translating it yields CASSLDRAGAGYTF.

The V and J genes are TRBV12-2 and TRBJ2-3; TRBD2, the D gene given by the table, was not confirmed from the DNA. TRBV12-2 is termed a pseudogene. This CDR3 spans 20 amino acids. DNA of the CDR3: TGTGCAAGTCGCCCCAGAGACATAGCGTGGGCTAGCTTTCCGGCAGATACGCAGTATTTT. Amino acid sequence: CASRPRDIAWASFPADTQYF.

This chain connects TRBV5-8 to TRBJ2-3; 12 bases are a match to TRBD2. Germline V CDR1 and CDR2: SGHTS, YDEGEE. J gave up 2 bases and V 4 bases, and 8 bases lay outside the gene matches. The CDR3 is made up of 17 amino acids. The CDR3 bases are TGTGCCAGCAGCCGCCGACTAGCGGGAGACCACACAGATACGCAGTATTTT. Translation gives CASSRRLAGDHTDTQYF.

The chain is built from TRBV2 and TRBJ1-2; D is possibly TRBD1 (6 bases). The CDR3 runs 14 residues. V was shortened by 4 bases and J by 3 bases, with 12 bases between the two germline ends. Germline values: CDR1 SNHLY, CDR2 FYNNEI. CDR3 protein: CASSVIRGDYGYTF. The CDR3 DNA reads as TGTGCCAGCAGTGTTATCAGGGGTGACTATGGCTACACCTTC.

The chain recombines TRBV28 with TRBJ1-5, with TRBD1 matching over 8 bases. Germline V lookup: CDR1 MDHEN, CDR2 SYDVKM. Losses at the gene ends were 6 bases for V and 7 bases for J; bases not matched to a gene: 8. The length of the CDR3 is 14 residues. The CDR3 protein is CASRPTGGGQPQHF. In nucleotides, the CDR3 is TGTGCCAGCAGACCAACAGGGGGGGGCCAGCCCCAGCATTTT.